Sequencing of this T cell receptor beta chain was carried out in a study of cytomegalovirus exposure and HLA in healthy donors. Study context: A previous analysis identified fewer than 130 million unique TCR beta sequences derived from roughly 190 million T cells.

Germline CDR1 and CDR2: MNHEY and SMNVEV (reference sequence). Trimming removed 11 bases at V and 5 bases at J, with 13 bases between. CDR3 length: 13 amino acids. The PCR made use of 60 Vbeta and 13 Jbeta primers. Produced via immunoSEQ multiplex PCR; TCRdb's table is partial and in-frame only. The data show under 200,000 clones, approximately 80% seen once. What was sequenced was PBMCs. The receptor was isolated from a woman aged 25 to 45 in good health and CMV-seropositive. V and J are TRBV27 and TRBJ1-6; D unresolved. CDR3 sequence: CAPSQVNNSPLHF. CDR3 in DNA: TGTGCCCCATCGCAGGTCAATAATTCACCCCTCCACTTT.